This T cell receptor (beta chain) came from a study of shared clonotypes between healthy human individuals. General study points: Naive subsets, compared against memory subsets, generally had larger estimated richness values. Generation probabilities of non-shared clonotypes were lower (relative to those shared by all four donors).

Turning to this clone: Its antigen is unidentified.

Germline V CDR1 and CDR2: MDHEN, SYDVKM. This CDR3 is 16 amino acids long. Trimming at V came to 11 bases and at J to 6 bases, leaving 17 bases not matched to a gene. Only Caucasian adults living in Nashville, Tennessee served as donors. Negatively enriched CD4+ T cells were divided by CD45RA into naive and memory. Generated by immunoSEQ multiplex PCR, the TCRdb table keeps only in-frame clones and is missing some. This repertoire shows about 2.3 million clones, around 92% found once; its top ten account for more than 0.35%. The chain has TRBV28 and TRBJ2-4; 9 bases agree with TRBD2. Input material: naive CD4+ T cells from PBMCs. Subset noted: CD45RA+ positively selected. The TCR sequence derives from a man younger than 35 in good health. Some clones in this sample may be carry-over from other donors' samples. The CDR3 bases are TGTGCCGGGTCAGGAGGTAGCGGGAGAAATACAAACATTCAGTACTTC. Translating gives CAGSGGSGRNTNIQYF.